The clone carrying this TCR beta chain showed up just a few times. Original processing notes: It was from reference gene primer amplification that nucleated cell counts were estimated. Produced via immunoSEQ multiplex PCR; TCRdb's table is partial and in-frame only. Clone size and the V and J calls come from that table; the DNA yielded D and trimming. The table includes about 200,000 clones, roughly four fifths detected once. The record originates from a study of blood T cell repertoires in COVID-19. Study summary: Acute and convalescent COVID-19 specimens originated in the United States, Italy and Spain. Sources were T cells, B-cell-depleted T cells, or PBMCs; the material itself was cDNA or gDNA.

CDR1 and CDR2 (germline): SGHRS, YFSETQ. V was pared by 4 bases and J by 3 bases, with 23 bases between. The length of the CDR3 is 19 residues. V gene TRBV5-1 combines with J gene TRBJ2-6; D is uncertain. This clonotype was sampled from a woman in her 70s with active or convalescent COVID-19. Sequencing used peripheral blood. The CDR3 DNA is TGCGCCAGCAGCCCGGATATCTCTTTTTCGGCGGTTGGGGCCAACGTCCTGACTTTC. This encodes CASSPDISFSAVGANVLTF.